This TCR beta chain was obtained from a study of CD8+CD57+ T cells in acquired aplastic anemia. Study-level information: Mean yield of DNA from sorted CD4+ and CD8+ cells was roughly 3.4 ug.

According to the study, genomic DNA was the template for TCR beta VDJ and CDR3 profiling. From the reads, TCRdb called clonotypes with MiXCR, one entry per CDR3 protein. The table shows 150,000 to 200,000 distinct CDR3 sequences, with roughly 48% occurring only once. Study-wide points: Overlapping CD8+ CDR3 repertoires of patients and controls contained roughly 27 shared sequences.

As to this clonotype: Antigen unknown.

V lost 4 bases to trimming and J lost 7 bases, with 11 bases between them. This CDR3 comprises 14 residues. In germline, CDR1 is ENHRY, CDR2 SYGVKD. CD8+CD57+ cell expansion had been shown by flow cytometry in patients chosen for sequencing. The chain has TRBV10-3 and TRBJ1-6; D is undetermined. The sequenced sample was sorted CD4+, CD8+, or CD8+CD57+ T cells (not recorded which) from PBMCs. The TCR originated in a human donor with aplastic anemia. The CDR3 reads CAISGSGGNSPLHF. The CDR3 nucleotides are TGTGCCATCAGTGGCTCAGGCGGCAATTCACCCCTCCACTTT.